This T cell receptor (beta chain) is drawn from a study of T cells after yellow fever vaccination. Study summary: SMART-Seq v4 Ultra Low Input prepared the low-cell-number fractions. The study, taken as a whole, reports: A weaker but faster secondary response was observed, peaking on day 5 versus 15. Most primary-vaccination clones reappeared after the booster (about 95% CD4, about 88% CD8).

TCRdb fed the 5' RACE reads into MiXCR, producing one record per CDR3 protein. This repertoire shows approximately 150,000 distinct CDR3 sequences, roughly a tenth found once; its top ten account for roughly 40%. CDR3 length equals 15 residues. The V gene lost 1 base and the J gene lost 2 bases, with 13 bases spanning the gap. The germline V gene has CDR1 SGHNT and CDR2 YYREEE (reference sequence). For this clonotype: Its antigen is not known.

The TCR originated in a young man who received the YFV17D yellow fever vaccine. This specimen was CD8+ T cells sorted from PBMCs, taken 45 days after the yellow fever booster vaccination. The genes are TRBV5-4 and TRBJ2-7; possibly TRBD2 for D (6 bases). CDR3 nucleotide sequence: TGTGCCAGCAGCTTGAACCCTAGCGAGACCTACGAGCAGTACTTC. This translates into CASSLNPSETYEQYF.